This TCR beta chain is from a study of blood T cell repertoires in COVID-19. TCRdb's copy holds only in-frame clones and misses some; the assay was immunoSEQ multiplex PCR. The sample has about 24,000 clones, around 86% seen once. CDR1 is SGHRS and CDR2 is YFSETQ in the germline V gene. Trimming took off 5 bases at V and 2 bases at J, with 14 bases between the two ends. The CDR3 has 14 residues. Sequenced: peripheral blood. The origin of this receptor is a woman in her sixties or seventies with active COVID-19. The chain recombines TRBV5-1 with TRBJ2-7, with TRBD1 as a possible D gene (6 bases). CDR3 protein: CASRELAGAYEQYF. The DNA for the CDR3 is TGCGCCAGCAGAGAACTGGCAGGGGCCTACGAGCAGTACTTC.